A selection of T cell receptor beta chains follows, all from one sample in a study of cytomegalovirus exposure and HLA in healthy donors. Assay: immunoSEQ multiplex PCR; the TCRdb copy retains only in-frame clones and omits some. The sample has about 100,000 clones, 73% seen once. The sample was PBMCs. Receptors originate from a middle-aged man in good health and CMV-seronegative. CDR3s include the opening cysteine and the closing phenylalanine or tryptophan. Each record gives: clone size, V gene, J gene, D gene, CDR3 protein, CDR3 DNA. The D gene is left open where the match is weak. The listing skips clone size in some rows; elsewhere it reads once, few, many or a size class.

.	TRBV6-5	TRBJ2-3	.	CASSYRGLSTDTQYF	TGTGCCAGCAGTTACCGGGGACTCTCCACAGATACGCAGTATTTT
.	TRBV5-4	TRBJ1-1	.	CASSLTKTGNTEAFF	TGTGCCAGCAGCTTGACCAAGACAGGGAACACTGAAGCTTTCTTT
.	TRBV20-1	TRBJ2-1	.	CSAQLEKQFF	TGCAGTGCTCAGCTAGAGAAGCAGTTCTTC
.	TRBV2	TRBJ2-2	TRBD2	CASRRAGGYTGELFF	TGTGCCAGCAGGCGCGCGGGGGGGTATACCGGGGAGCTGTTTTTT
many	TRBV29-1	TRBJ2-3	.	CSVDRQGSTDTQYF	TGCAGCGTTGATAGGCAGGGGAGCACAGATACGCAGTATTTT
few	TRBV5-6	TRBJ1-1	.	CASSRMTQQVVTEAFF	TGTGCCAGCAGCAGGATGACCCAACAGGTGGTCACTGAAGCTTTCTTT
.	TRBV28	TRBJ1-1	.	CASSASGRLEAFF	TGTGCCAGCAGTGCCTCCGGGAGACTTGAAGCTTTCTTT
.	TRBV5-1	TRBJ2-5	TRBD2	CASSLAALAGGTQETQYF	TGCGCCAGCAGCTTGGCCGCACTAGCGGGGGGAACCCAAGAGACCCAGTACTTC
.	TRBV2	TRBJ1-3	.	CASDRTSGNTIYF	TGTGCCAGTGACAGAACCTCTGGAAACACCATATATTTT
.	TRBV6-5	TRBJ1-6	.	CASSSPPGSPLHF	TGTGCCAGCAGTTCCCCCCCCGGGTCACCCCTCCACTTT
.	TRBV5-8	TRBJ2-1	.	CASRHGTPSSYNEQFF	TGTGCCAGCAGACACGGGACTCCGAGCTCCTACAATGAGCAGTTCTTC
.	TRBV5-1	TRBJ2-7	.	CASSLGANYEQYF	TGCGCCAGCAGCTTGGGGGCCAACTACGAGCAGTACTTC
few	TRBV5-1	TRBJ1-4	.	CASSPRGGEKLFF	TGCGCCAGCAGCCCAAGGGGAGGTGAAAAACTGTTTTTT
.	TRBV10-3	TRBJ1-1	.	CAISSGGETEAFF	TGTGCCATCAGTTCTGGGGGGGAAACTGAAGCTTTCTTT
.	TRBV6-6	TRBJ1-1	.	CASRKQGMNTEAFF	TGTGCCAGCAGAAAACAGGGCATGAACACTGAAGCTTTCTTT
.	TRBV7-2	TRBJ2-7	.	CASSLGWSGAGPYEQYF	TGTGCCAGCAGCTTAGGGTGGTCGGGAGCAGGACCCTACGAGCAGTACTTC
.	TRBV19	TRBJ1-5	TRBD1	CASSPDREDQPQHF	TGTGCCAGTAGCCCGGACAGGGAGGATCAGCCCCAGCATTTT
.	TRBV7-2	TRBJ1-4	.	CASSLRALNEKLFF	TGTGCCAGCAGCTTGAGGGCGCTTAATGAAAAACTGTTTTTT